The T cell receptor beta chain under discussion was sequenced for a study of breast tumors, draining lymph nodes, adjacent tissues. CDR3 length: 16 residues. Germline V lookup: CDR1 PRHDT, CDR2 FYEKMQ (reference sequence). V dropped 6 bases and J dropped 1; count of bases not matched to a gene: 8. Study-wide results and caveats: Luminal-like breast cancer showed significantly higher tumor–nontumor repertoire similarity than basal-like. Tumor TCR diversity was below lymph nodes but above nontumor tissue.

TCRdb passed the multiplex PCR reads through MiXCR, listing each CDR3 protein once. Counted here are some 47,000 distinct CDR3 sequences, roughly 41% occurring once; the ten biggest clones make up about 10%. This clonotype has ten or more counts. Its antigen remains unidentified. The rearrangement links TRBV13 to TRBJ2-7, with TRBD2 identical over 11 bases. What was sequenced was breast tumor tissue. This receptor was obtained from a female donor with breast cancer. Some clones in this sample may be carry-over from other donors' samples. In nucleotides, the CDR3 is TGTGCCAGCAGTTCCGCCCTAGCGGGAGGATCCTACGAGCAGTACTTC. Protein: CASSSALAGGSYEQYF.